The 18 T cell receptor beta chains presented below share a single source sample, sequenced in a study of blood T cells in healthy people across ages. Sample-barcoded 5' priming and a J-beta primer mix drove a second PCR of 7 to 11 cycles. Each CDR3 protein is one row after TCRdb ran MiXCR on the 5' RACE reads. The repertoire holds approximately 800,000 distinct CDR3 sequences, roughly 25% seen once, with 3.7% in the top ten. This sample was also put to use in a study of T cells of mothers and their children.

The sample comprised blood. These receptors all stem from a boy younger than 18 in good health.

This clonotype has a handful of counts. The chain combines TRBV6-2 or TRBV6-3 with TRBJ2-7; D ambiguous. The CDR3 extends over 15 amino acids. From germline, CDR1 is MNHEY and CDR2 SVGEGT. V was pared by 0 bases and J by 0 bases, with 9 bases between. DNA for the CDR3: TGTGCCAGCAGTTACTCGGGCAGGAGCTCCTACGAGCAGTACTTC. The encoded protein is CASSYSGRSSYEQYF.

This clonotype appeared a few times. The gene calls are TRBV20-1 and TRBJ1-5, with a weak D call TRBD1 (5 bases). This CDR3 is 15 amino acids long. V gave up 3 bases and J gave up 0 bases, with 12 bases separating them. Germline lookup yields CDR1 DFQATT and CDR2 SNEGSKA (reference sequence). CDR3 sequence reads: CSASQGTYSNQPQHF. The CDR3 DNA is TGCAGTGCTAGTCAGGGCACATATAGCAATCAGCCCCAGCATTTT.

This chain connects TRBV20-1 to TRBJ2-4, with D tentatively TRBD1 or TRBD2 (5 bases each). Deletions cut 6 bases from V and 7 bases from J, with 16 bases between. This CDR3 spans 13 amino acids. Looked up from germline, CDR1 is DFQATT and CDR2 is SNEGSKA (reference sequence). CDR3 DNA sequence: TGCAGTGCCGGGGCGTCACACACGAACATTCAGTACTTC. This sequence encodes CSAGASHTNIQYF.

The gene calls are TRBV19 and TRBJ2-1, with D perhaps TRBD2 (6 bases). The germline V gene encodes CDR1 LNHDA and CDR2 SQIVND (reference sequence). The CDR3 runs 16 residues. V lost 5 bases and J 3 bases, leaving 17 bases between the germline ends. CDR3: CASSGDSNPNYNEQFF. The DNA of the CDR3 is TGTGCCAGTAGTGGGGACTCGAATCCTAACTACAATGAGCAGTTCTTC.

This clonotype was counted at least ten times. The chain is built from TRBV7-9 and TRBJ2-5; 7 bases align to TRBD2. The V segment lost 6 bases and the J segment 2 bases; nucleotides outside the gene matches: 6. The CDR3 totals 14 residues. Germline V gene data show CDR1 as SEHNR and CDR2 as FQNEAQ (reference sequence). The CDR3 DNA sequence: TGTGCCAGCAGGGTAACTAGCGCACAAGAGACCCAGTACTTC. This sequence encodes CASRVTSAQETQYF.

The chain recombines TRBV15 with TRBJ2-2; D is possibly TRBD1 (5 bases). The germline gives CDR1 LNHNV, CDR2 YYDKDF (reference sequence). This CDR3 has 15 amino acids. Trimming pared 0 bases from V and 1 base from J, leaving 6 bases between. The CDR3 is CATSRDDRNTGELFF. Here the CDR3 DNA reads TGTGCCACCAGCAGAGATGACAGGAACACCGGGGAGCTGTTTTTT.

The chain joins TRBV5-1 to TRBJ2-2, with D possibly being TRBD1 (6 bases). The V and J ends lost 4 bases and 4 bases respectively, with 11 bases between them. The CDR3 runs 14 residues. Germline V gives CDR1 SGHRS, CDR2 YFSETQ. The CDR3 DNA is TGCGCCAGCAGCACAACAGGGTCCACCGGGGAGCTGTTTTTT. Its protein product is CASSTTGSTGELFF.

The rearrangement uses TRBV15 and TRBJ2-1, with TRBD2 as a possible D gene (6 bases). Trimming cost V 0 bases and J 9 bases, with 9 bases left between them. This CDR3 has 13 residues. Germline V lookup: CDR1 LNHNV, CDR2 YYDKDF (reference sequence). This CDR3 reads CATSREAGFEQFF. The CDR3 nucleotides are TGTGCCACCAGCAGAGAGGCGGGATTTGAGCAGTTCTTC. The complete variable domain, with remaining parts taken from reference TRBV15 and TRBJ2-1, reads DAMVIQNPRYQVTQFGKPVTLSCSQTLNHNVMYWYQQKSSQAPKLLFHYYDKDFNNEADTPDNFQSRRPNTSFCFLDIRSPGLGDTAMYLCATSREAGFEQFFGPGTRLTVL.

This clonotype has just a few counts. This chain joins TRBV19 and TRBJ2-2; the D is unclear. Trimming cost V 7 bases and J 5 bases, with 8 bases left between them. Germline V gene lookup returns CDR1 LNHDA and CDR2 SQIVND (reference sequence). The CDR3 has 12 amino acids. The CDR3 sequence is CASTYGTGELFF. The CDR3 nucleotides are TGTGCCAGTACGTATGGAACCGGGGAGCTGTTTTTT.

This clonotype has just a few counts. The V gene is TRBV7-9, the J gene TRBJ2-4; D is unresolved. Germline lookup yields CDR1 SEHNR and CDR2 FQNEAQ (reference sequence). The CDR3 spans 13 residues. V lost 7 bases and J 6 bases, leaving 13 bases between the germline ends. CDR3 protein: CASTPRALNIQYF. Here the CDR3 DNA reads TGTGCCAGCACCCCTCGAGCGTTAAACATTCAGTACTTC. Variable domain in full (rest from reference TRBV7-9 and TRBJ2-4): DTGVSQNPRHKITKRGQNVTFRCDPISEHNRLYWYRQTLGQGPEFLTYFQNEAQLEKSRLLSDRFSAERPKGSFSTLEIQRTEQGDSAMYLCASTPRALNIQYFGAGTRLSVL.

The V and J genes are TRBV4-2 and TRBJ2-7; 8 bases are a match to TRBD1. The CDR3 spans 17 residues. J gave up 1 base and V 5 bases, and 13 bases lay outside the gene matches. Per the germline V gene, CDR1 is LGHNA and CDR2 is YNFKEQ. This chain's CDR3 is CASSISSDRATSYEQYF. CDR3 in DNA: TGTGCCAGCAGCATAAGTTCGGACAGGGCGACTTCCTACGAGCAGTACTTC.

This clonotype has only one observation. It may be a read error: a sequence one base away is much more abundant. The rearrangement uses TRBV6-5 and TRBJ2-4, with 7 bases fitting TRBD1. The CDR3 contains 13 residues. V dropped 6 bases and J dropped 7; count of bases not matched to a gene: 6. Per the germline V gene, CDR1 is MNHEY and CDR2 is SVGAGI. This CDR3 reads CASSYDRANIQYF. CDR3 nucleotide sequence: TGTGCCAGCAGCTATGACAGGGCGAACATTCAGTACTTC.

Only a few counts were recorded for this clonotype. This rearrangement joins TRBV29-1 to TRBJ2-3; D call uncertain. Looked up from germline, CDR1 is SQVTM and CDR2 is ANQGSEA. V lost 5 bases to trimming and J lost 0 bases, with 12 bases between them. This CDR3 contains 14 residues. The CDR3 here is CSVIDPSSTDTQYF. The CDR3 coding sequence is TGCAGCGTTATAGACCCTTCCAGCACAGATACGCAGTATTTT.

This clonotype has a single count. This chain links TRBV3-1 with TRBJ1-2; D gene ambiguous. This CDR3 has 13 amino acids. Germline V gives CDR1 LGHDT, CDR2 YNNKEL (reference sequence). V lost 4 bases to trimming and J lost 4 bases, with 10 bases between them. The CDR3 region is CASSPVSSYGYTF. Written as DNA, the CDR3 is TGTGCCAGCAGCCCAGTAAGCAGCTATGGCTACACCTTC. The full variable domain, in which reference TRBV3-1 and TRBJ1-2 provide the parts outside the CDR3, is DTAVSQTPKYLVTQMGNDKSIKCEQNLGHDTMYWYKQDSKKFLKIMFSYNNKELIINETVPNRFSPKSPDKAHLNLHINSLELGDSAVYFCASSPVSSYGYTFGSGTRLTVV.

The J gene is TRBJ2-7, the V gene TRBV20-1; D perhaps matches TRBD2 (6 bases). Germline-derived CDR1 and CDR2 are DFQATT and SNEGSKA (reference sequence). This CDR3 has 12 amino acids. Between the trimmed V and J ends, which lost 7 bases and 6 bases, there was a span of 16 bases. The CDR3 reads CSVTGVGLEQYF. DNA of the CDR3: TGCAGTGTGACGGGAGTAGGTCTCGAGCAGTACTTC.

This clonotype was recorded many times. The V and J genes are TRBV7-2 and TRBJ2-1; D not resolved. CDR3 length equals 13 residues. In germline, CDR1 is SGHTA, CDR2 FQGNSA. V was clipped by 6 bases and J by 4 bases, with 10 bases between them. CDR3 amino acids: CASSGYLYNEQFF. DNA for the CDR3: TGTGCCAGCAGTGGCTACTTATACAATGAGCAGTTCTTC.

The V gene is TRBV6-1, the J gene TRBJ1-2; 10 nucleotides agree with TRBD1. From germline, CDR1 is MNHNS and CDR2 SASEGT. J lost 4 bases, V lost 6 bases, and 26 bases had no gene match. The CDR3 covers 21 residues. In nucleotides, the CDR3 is TGTGCCAGCAGAATCCAGGTCATAAACCCGGGACAGGGGAAGATATCCTATGGCTACACCTTC. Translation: CASRIQVINPGQGKISYGYTF.

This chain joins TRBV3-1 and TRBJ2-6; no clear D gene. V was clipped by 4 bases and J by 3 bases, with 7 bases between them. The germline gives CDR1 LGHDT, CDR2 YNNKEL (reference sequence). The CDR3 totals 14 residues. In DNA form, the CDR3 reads TGTGCCAGCAGCCCCCGTAATGGGGCCAACGTCCTGACTTTC. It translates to CASSPRNGANVLTF.